This TCR beta chain is from a study of identical twins. The V gene's germline CDR1 is SEHNR and CDR2 FQNEAQ (reference sequence). Trimming shortened V by 1 base and J by 4 bases, and 11 bases separated the two germline ends. The CDR3 runs to 14 residues. This clonotype was observed at least ten times. Antigen specificity is unknown. One entry per CDR3 protein, called by TCRdb with MiXCR from the 5' RACE reads. The table lists about 530,000 distinct CDR3 sequences, about a fifth of them singletons. The study, taken as a whole, reports: Cord blood's abundant beta clonotypes had fewer insertions, unlike memory repertoires. Surplus twin overlap in beta out-of-frame sequences was less pronounced. The study drew conclusions from cross-sectional statistical analysis, not from following the same donors.

These same data were also listed under a study on yellow fever vaccine responses in identical twins. That investigation notes: Twins' T cell vaccine responses reportedly looked partly convergent, partly personalized.

The chain employs TRBV7-9 and TRBJ2-7; D might be TRBD1 (6 bases). Input material: CD4+ T cells sorted from blood. The TCR was taken from a woman under 30 in good health. The CDR3 nucleotides are TGTGCCAGCAGCTTAGGAGGACAGTCATACGAGCAGTACTTC. Residues: CASSLGGQSYEQYF.